These 10 T cell receptor beta chains were all obtained from the same sample, sequenced in a study of blood T cell repertoires in COVID-19. Here immunoSEQ multiplex PCR was the method, and the copy in TCRdb shows in-frame clones only, minus some. The table lists approximately 35,000 clones, about four fifths of them singletons. Sequencing was carried out using peripheral blood. These receptors all come from an elderly man with acute or convalescent COVID-19.

In this sample, this clone turned up many times. The chain is built from TRBV10-3 and TRBJ2-7; the D gene is possibly TRBD2 (6 bases). The V end lost 3 bases, the J end lost 0 bases, and 12 bases lay between the germline ends. This CDR3 is 15 amino acids long. CDR1 and CDR2 (germline): ENHRY, SYGVKD. The DNA for the CDR3 is TGTGCCATCAGTGATGAGCGGGCCTTCTCCTACGAGCAGTACTTC. Protein product: CAISDERAFSYEQYF.

This chain joins TRBV19 and TRBJ1-1; D perhaps matches TRBD1 (6 bases). In germline, CDR1 is LNHDA, CDR2 SQIVND (reference sequence). V was pared by 8 bases and J by 5 bases, with 12 bases between. This CDR3 spans 12 amino acids. The CDR3 nucleotides read TGTGCCAGTTGGGACATCGCGACTGAAGCTTTCTTT. As protein: CASWDIATEAFF. The variable domain in full, completed from reference TRBV19 and TRBJ1-1, reads DGGITQSPKYLFRKEGQNVTLSCEQNLNHDAMYWYRQDPGQGLRLIYYSQIVNDFQKGDIAEGYSVSREKKESFPLTVTSAQKNPTAFYLCASWDIATEAFFGQGTRLTVV.

This chain connects TRBV7-2 to TRBJ1-4; the match to TRBD1 covers 8 bases. This CDR3 has 13 residues. Germline CDR1 and CDR2: SGHTA and FQGNSA. V lost 3 bases, J lost 8 bases, and 2 bases stayed unmatched. In DNA, the CDR3 is TGTGCCAGCAGCTTCACAGGGGGGGAAAAACTGTTTTTT. Translation gives CASSFTGGEKLFF. Complete variable domain (other parts from reference TRBV7-2 and TRBJ1-4): GAGVSQSPSNKVTEKGKDVELRCDPISGHTALYWYRQSLGQGLEFLIYFQGNSAPDKSGLPSDRFSAERTGGSVSTLTIQRTQQEDSAVYLCASSFTGGEKLFFGSGTQLSVL.

The CDR3 here is CASSNQYEQYF. The CDR3 bases are TGTGCCAGCAGTAATCAGTACGAGCAGTACTTC. The chain recombines TRBV6-5 with TRBJ2-7; D is unclear. This CDR3 is built from 11 residues. Trimming took 5 bases from V and 4 from J, leaving 6 bases between them. In germline, CDR1 is MNHEY, CDR2 SVGAGI.

The chain recombines TRBV7-8 with TRBJ2-7; D gene uncertain. The V and J ends lost 1 base and 2 bases respectively, with 6 bases between them. Germline V CDR1 and CDR2: SGHVS, FQNEAQ. This CDR3 is built from 13 residues. The CDR3 region is CASSLGETYEQYF. The CDR3 DNA sequence: TGTGCCAGCAGCTTAGGCGAGACCTACGAGCAGTACTTC.

The rearrangement links TRBV5-1 to TRBJ2-1; possible D gene TRBD2, 5 bases. Germline lookup yields CDR1 SGHRS and CDR2 YFSETQ. This CDR3 region has 14 residues. With 0 bases removed from V and 8 bases from J, the gap between germline ends came to 12 bases. CDR3 DNA: TGCGCCAGCAGCTTGGTCCGCAGGACTGATGAGCAGTTCTTC. Encoded protein: CASSLVRRTDEQFF.

This chain joins TRBV7-5 and TRBJ2-5; the table names TRBD2, a call not compared with the DNA. TRBV7-5 represents a pseudogene. This CDR3 comprises 17 residues. The CDR3 spells CARSFSVAAGGTETQYF. CDR3 in DNA: TGTGCCAGAAGCTTTAGTGTTGCAGCGGGGGGTACAGAGACCCAGTACTTC.

The rearrangement joins TRBV6-5 to TRBJ2-5, with D perhaps TRBD2 (6 bases). V lost 7 bases to trimming and J lost 2 bases, with 11 bases between them. The CDR3 is 13 amino acids. Germline V gene data show CDR1 as MNHEY and CDR2 as SVGAGI. This CDR3 reads CASTGSGQETQYF. CDR3 nucleotides: TGTGCCAGCACGGGTAGCGGACAAGAGACCCAGTACTTC.

The chain couples TRBV6-2 or TRBV6-3 to TRBJ1-5; no clear D gene. Germline CDR1 is MNHEY and CDR2 is SVGEGT. Trimming took off 5 bases at V and 1 base at J, with 9 bases between the two ends. This CDR3 comprises 14 residues. The CDR3 DNA follows: TGTGCCAGCAGTACCGTCGGGAGCAATCAGCCCCAGCATTTT. Its translation: CASSTVGSNQPQHF.

The chain has TRBV7-2 and TRBJ1-4; 7 positions agree with TRBD1. CDR3 length: 15 residues. Germline CDR1 SGHTA, CDR2 FQGNSA. The V gene end was trimmed by 5 bases and the J gene end by 8 bases; junction bases not matched to a gene: 11. CDR3 coding DNA: TGTGCCAGCAGCGGCTCAGGGGGGAAACGAGAAAAACTGTTTTTT. Its translation: CASSGSGGKREKLFF.